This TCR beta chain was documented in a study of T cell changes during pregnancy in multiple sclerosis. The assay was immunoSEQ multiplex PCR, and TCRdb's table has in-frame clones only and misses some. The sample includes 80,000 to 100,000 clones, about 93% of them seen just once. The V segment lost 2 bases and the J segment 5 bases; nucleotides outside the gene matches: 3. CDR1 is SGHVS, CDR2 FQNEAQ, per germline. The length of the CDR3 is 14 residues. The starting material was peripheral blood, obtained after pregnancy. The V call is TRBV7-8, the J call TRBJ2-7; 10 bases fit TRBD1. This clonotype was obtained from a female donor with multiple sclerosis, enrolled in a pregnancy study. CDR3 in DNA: TGTGCCAGCAGCTTAAGGGACAGGGGAAACGAGCAGTACTTC. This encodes CASSLRDRGNEQYF. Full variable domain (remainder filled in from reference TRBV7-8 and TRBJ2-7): GAGVSQSPRYKVAKRGQDVALRCDPISGHVSLFWYQQALGQGPEFLTYFQNEAQLDKSGLPSDRFFAERPEGSVSTLKIQRTQQEDSAVYLCASSLRDRGNEQYFGPGTRLTVT.